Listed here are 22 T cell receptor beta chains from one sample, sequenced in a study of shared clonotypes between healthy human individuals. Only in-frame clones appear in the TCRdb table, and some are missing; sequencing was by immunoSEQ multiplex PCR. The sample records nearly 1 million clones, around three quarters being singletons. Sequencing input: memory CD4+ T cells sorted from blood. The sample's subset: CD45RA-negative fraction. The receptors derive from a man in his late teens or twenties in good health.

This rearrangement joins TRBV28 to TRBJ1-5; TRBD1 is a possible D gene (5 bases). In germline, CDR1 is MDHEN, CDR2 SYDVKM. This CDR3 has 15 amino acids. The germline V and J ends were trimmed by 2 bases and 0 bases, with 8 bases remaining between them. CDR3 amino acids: CASSLNTGSNQPQHF. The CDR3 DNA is TGTGCCAGCAGTTTAAACACAGGTAGCAATCAGCCCCAGCATTTT. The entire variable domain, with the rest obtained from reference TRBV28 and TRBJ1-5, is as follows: DVKVTQSSRYLVKRTGEKVFLECVQDMDHENMFWYRQDPGLGLRLIYFSYDVKMKEKGDIPEGYSVSREKKERFSLILESASTNQTSMYLCASSLNTGSNQPQHFGDGTRLSIL.

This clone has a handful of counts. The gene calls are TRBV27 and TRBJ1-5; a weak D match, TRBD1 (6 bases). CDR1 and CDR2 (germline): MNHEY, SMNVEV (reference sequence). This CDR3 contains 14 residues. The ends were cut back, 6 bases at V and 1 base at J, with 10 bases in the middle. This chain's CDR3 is CASRQGTSNQPQHF. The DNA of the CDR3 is TGTGCCAGCAGACAAGGGACAAGCAATCAGCCCCAGCATTTT.

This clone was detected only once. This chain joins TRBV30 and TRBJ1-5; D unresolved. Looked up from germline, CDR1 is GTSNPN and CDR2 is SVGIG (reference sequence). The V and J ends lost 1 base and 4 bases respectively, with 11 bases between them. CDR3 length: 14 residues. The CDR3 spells CAWSASGRNQPQHF. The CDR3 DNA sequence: TGTGCCTGGAGTGCCTCTGGGAGAAATCAGCCCCAGCATTTT.

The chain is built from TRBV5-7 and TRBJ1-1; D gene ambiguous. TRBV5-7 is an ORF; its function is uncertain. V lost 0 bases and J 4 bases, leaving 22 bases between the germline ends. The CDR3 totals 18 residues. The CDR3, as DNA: TGTGCCAGCAGCTTGGTTACCAACCGGTCCCAACCCATCACTGAAGCTTTCTTT. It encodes CASSLVTNRSQPITEAFF.

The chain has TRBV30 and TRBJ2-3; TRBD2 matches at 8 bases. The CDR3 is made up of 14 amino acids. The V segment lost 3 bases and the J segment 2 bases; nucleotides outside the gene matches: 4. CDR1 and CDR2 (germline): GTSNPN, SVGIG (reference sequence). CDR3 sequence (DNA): TGTGCCTGGAGCTTACTAGCGGTCACAGATACGCAGTATTTT. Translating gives CAWSLLAVTDTQYF. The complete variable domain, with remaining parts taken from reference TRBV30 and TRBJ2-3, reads SQTIHQWPATLVQPVGSPLSLECTVEGTSNPNLYWYRQAAGRGLQLLFYSVGIGQISSEVPQNLSASRPQDRQFILSSKKLLLSDSGFYLCAWSLLAVTDTQYFGPGTRLTVL.

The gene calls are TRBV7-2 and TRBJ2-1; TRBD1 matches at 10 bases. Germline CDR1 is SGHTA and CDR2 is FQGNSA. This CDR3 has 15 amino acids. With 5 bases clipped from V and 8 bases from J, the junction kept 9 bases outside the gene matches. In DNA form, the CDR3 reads TGTGCCAGCAGCCGACAGGGGGCCCTCTTCGATGAGCAGTTCTTC. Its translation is CASSRQGALFDEQFF.

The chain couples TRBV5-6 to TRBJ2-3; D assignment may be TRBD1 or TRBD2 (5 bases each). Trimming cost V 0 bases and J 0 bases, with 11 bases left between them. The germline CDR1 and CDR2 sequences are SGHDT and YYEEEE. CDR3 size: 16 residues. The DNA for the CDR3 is TGTGCCAGCAGCTTGGTGGGGACCTCTAGCACAGATACGCAGTATTTT. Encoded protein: CASSLVGTSSTDTQYF.

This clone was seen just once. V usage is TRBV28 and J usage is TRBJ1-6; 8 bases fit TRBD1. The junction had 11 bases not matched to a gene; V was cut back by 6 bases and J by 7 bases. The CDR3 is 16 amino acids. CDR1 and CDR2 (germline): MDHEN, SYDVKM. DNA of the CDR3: TGTGCCAGCAGGCCACAGGGGGGCGCTGGGAATTCACCCCTCCACTTT. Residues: CASRPQGGAGNSPLHF. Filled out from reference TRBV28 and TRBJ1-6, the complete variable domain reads DVKVTQSSRYLVKRTGEKVFLECVQDMDHENMFWYRQDPGLGLRLIYFSYDVKMKEKGDIPEGYSVSREKKERFSLILESASTNQTSMYLCASRPQGGAGNSPLHFGNGTRLTVT.

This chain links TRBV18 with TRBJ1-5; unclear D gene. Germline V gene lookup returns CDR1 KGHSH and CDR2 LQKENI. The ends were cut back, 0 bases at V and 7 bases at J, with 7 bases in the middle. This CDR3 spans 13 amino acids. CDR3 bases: TGTGCCAGCTCACCACCCGGGGTACAGCCCCAGCATTTT. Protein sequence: CASSPPGVQPQHF.

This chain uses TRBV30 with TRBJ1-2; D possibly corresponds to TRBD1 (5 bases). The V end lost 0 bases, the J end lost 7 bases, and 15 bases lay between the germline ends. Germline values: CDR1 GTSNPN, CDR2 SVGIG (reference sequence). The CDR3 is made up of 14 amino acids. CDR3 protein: CAWSVRRGESGYTF. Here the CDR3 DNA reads TGTGCCTGGAGTGTACGCCGGGGGGAGAGTGGCTACACCTTC.

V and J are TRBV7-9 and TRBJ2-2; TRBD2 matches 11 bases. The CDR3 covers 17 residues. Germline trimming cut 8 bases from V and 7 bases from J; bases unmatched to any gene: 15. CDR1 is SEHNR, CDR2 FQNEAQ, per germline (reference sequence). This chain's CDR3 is CASPRTPSGRRDGELFF. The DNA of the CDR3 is TGTGCCAGCCCACGCACGCCTAGCGGGAGGAGGGACGGGGAGCTGTTTTTT. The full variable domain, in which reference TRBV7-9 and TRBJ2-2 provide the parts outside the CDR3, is DTGVSQNPRHKITKRGQNVTFRCDPISEHNRLYWYRQTLGQGPEFLTYFQNEAQLEKSRLLSDRFSAERPKGSFSTLEIQRTEQGDSAMYLCASPRTPSGRRDGELFFGEGSRLTVL.

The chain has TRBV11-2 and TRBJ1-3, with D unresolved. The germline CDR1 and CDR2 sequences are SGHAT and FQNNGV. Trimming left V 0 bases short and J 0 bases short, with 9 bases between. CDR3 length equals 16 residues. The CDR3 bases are TGTGCCAGCAGCTTAGAGGGCGGACGCTCTGGAAACACCATATATTTT. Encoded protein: CASSLEGGRSGNTIYF.

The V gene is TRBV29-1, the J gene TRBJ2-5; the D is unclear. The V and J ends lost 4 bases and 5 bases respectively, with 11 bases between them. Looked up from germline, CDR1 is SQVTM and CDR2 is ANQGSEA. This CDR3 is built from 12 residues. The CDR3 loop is CSVAGVPETQYF. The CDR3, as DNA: TGCAGCGTTGCTGGAGTACCGGAGACCCAGTACTTC.

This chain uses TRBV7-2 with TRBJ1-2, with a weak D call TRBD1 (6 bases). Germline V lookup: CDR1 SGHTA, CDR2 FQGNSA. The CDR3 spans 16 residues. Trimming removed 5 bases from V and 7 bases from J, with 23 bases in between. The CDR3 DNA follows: TGTGCCAGCAGCAAATTGAGCGGGCAGGGGATTGCTGGCTACACCTTC. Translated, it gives CASSKLSGQGIAGYTF.

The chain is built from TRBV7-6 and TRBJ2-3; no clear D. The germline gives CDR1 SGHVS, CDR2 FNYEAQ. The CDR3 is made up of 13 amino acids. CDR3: CASAPGGTDTQYF. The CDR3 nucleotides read TGTGCTTCAGCCCCCGGCGGCACAGATACGCAGTATTTT.

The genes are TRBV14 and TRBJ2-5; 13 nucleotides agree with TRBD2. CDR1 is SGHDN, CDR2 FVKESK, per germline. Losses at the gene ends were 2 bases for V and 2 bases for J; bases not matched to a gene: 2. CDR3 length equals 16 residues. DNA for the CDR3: TGTGCCAGCAGCCAACCGGGACTAGCGGGGCAAGAGACCCAGTACTTC. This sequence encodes CASSQPGLAGQETQYF.

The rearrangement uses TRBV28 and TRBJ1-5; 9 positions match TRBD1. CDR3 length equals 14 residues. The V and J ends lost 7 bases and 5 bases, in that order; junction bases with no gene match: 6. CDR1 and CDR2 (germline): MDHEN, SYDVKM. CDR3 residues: CASIPGQGHQPQHF. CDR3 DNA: TGTGCCAGCATCCCAGGACAGGGGCATCAGCCCCAGCATTTT.

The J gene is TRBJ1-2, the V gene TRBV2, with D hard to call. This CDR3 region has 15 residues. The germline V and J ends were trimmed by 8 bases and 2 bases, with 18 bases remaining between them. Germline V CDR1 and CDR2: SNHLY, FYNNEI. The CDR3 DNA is TGTGCCAGCCTGAGGGAAGAGTTAACCAACTATGGCTACACCTTC. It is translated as CASLREELTNYGYTF.

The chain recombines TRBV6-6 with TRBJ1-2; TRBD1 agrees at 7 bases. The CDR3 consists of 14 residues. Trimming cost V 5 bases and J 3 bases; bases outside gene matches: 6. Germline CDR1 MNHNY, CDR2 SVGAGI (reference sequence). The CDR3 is CASSRRTGYYGYTF. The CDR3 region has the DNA TGTGCCAGCAGTAGACGGACAGGCTACTATGGCTACACCTTC.

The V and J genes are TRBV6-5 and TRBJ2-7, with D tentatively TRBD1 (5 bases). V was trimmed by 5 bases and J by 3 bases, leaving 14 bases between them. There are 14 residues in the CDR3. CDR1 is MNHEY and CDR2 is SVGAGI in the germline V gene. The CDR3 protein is CASSGPDSYYEQYF. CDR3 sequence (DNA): TGTGCCAGCAGTGGCCCTGACAGCTACTACGAGCAGTACTTC.

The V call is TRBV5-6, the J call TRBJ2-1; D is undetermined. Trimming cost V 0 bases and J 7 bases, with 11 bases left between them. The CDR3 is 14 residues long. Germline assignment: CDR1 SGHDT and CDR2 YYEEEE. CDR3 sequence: CASSLASLGNEQFF. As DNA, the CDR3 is TGTGCCAGCAGCTTGGCTAGTCTGGGGAATGAGCAGTTCTTC.

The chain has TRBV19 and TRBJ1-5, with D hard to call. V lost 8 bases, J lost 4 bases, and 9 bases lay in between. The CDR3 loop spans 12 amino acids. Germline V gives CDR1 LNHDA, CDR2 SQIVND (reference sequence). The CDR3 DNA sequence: TGTGCCAGTCATACCAAGAATCAGCCCCAGCATTTT. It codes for CASHTKNQPQHF.